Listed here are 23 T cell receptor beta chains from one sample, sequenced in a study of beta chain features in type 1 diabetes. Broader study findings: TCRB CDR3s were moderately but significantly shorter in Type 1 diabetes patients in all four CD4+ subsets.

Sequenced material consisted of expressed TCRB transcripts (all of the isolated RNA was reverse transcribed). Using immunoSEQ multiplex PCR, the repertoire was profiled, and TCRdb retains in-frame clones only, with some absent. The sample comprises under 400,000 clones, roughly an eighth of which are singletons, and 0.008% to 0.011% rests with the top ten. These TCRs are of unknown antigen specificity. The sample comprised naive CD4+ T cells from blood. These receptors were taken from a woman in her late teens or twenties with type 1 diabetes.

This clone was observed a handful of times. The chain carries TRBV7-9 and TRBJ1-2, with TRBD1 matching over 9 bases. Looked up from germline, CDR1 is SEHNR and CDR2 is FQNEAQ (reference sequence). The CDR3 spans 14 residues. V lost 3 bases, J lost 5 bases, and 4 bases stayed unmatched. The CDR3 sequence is CASSLRDRAYGYTF. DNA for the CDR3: TGTGCCAGCAGCTTGAGGGACAGGGCATATGGCTACACCTTC.

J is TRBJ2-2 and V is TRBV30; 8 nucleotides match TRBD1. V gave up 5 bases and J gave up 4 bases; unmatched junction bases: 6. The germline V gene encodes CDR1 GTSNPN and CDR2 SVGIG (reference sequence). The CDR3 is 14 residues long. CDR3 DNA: TGTGCCTGGGGCAGGGGGCCGACCACCGGGGAGCTGTTTTTT. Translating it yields CAWGRGPTTGELFF.

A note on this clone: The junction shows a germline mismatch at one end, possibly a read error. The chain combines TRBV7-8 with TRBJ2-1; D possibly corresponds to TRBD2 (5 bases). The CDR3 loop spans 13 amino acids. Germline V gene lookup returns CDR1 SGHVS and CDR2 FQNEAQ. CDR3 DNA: TGTGCCAGCAGCTTCCTCGACTACACTGAGCAGTTCTTC. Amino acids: CASSFLDYTEQFF.

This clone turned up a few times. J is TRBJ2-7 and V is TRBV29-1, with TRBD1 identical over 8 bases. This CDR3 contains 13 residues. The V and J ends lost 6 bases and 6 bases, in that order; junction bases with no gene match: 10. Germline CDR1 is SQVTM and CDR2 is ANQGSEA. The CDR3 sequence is CSVARTGTGEQYF. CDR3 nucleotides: TGCAGCGTGGCCCGGACAGGGACGGGCGAGCAGTACTTC.

The CDR3 DNA reads as TGTGCCAGCAGTCGACAGATCTCTGGGGCCAACGTCCTGACTTTC. It is translated as CASSRQISGANVLTF. The chain carries TRBV6-6 and TRBJ2-6; D may be TRBD1 (5 bases). V was pared by 5 bases and J by 0 bases, with 8 bases between. The CDR3 length is 15 residues. CDR1 and CDR2 from the germline V gene are MNHNY and SVGAGI (reference sequence).

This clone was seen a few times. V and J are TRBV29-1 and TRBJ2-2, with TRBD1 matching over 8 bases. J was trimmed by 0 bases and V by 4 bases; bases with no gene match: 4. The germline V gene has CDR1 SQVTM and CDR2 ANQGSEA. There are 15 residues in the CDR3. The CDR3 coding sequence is TGCAGCGTTGGAAACAGGGGGGCGAACACCGGGGAGCTGTTTTTT. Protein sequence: CSVGNRGANTGELFF.

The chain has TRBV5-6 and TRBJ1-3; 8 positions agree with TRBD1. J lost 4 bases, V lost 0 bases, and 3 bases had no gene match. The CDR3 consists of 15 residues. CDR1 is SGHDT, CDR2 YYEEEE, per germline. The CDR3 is CASSLVDRGGNTIYF. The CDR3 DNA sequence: TGTGCCAGCAGCTTGGTCGACAGGGGAGGAAACACCATATATTTT. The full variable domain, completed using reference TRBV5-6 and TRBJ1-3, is DAGVTQSPTHLIKTRGQQVTLRCSPKSGHDTVSWYQQALGQGPQFIFQYYEEEERQRGNFPDRFSGHQFPNYSSELNVNALLLGDSALYLCASSLVDRGGNTIYFGEGSWLTVV.

The CDR3 is CASRQGDTEAFF. The DNA for the CDR3 is TGTGCCAGCAGACAGGGGGACACTGAAGCTTTCTTT. The chain couples TRBV2 to TRBJ1-1; 8 bases map to TRBD1. Germline assignment: CDR1 SNHLY and CDR2 FYNNEI. The V gene end was trimmed by 6 bases and the J gene end by 3 bases; junction bases not matched to a gene: 0. This CDR3 region has 12 residues.

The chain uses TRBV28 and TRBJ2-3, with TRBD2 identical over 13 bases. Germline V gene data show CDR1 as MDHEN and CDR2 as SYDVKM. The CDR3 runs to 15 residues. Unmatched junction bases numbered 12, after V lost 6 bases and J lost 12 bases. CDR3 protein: CASSRTSGSPRIQYF. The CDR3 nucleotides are TGTGCCAGCAGCCGGACTAGCGGGAGCCCTCGTATTCAGTATTTT.

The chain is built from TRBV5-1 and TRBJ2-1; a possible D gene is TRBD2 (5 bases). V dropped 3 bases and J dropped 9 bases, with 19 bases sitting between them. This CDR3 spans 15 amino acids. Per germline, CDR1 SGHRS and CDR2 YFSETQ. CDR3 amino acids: CASSSRDVHSGEQFF. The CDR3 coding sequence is TGCGCCAGCAGCTCCCGGGATGTACATTCGGGTGAGCAGTTCTTC.

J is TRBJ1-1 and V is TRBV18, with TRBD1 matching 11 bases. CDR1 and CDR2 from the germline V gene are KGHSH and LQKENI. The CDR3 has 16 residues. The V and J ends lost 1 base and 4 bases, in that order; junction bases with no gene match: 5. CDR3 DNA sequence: TGTGCCAGCTCACCACGGACAGGGGGCGTCGGCACTGAAGCTTTCTTT. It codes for CASSPRTGGVGTEAFF.

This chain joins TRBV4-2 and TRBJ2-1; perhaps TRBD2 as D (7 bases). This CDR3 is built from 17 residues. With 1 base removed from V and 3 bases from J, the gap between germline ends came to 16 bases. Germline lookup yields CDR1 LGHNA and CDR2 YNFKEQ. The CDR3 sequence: CASSQGLGEGGYNEQFF. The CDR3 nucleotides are TGTGCCAGCAGCCAAGGGTTGGGGGAGGGGGGCTACAATGAGCAGTTCTTC.

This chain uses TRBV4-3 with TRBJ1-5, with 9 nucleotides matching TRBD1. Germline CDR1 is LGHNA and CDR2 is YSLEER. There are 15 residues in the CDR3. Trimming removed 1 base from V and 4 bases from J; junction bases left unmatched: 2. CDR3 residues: CASSQATGGNQPQHF. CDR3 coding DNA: TGCGCCAGCAGCCAAGCGACAGGGGGAAATCAGCCCCAGCATTTT.

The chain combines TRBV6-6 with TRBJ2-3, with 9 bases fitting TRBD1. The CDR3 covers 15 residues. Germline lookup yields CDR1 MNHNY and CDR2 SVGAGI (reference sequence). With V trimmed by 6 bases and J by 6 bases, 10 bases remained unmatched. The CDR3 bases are TGTGCCAGCAGCTACACAGGGGGCGATGGGGATACGCAGTATTTT. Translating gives CASSYTGGDGDTQYF.

The CDR3 sequence is CASSPYLQANTGELFF. The CDR3 DNA reads TGTGCCAGCAGCCCTTACTTACAGGCGAACACCGGGGAGCTGTTTTTT. This chain links TRBV7-7 with TRBJ2-2, with D perhaps matching TRBD1 (5 bases). CDR1 is SSHAT, CDR2 FNYEAQ, per germline (reference sequence). Trimming cost V 5 bases and J 0 bases, with 13 bases left between them. CDR3 length: 16 amino acids. Together with reference TRBV7-7 and TRBJ2-2, the CDR3 gives the full variable domain: GAGVSQSPRYKVTKRGQDVTLRCDPISSHATLYWYQQALGQGPEFLTYFNYEAQPDKSGLPSDRFSAERPEGSISTLTIQRTEQRDSAMYRCASSPYLQANTGELFFGEGSRLTVL.

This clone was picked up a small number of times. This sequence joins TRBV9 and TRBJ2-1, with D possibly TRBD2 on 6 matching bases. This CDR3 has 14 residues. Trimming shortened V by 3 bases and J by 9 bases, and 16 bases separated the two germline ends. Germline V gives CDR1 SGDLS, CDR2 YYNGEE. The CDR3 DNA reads TGTGCCAGCAGCGGTAGCGGAGGTAACGGTGAGCAGTTCTTC. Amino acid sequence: CASSGSGGNGEQFF.

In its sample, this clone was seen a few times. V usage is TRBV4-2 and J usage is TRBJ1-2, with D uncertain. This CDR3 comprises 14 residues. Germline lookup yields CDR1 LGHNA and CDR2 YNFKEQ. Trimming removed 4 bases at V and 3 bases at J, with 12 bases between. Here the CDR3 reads CASSLLGEHYGYTF. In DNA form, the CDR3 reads TGTGCCAGCAGCCTCCTGGGAGAGCACTATGGCTACACCTTC.

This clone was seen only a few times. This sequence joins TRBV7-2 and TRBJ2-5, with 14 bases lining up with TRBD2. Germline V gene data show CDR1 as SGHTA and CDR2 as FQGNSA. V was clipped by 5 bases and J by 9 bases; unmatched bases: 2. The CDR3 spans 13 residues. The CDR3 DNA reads TGTGCCAGCAGCCCGACTAGCGGGAGGGCCCAGTACTTC. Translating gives CASSPTSGRAQYF.

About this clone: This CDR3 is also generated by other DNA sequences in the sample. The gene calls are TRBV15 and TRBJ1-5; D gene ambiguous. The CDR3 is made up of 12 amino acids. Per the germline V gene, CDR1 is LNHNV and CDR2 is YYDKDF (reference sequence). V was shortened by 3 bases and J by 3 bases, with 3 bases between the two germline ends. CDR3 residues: CATSRANQPQHF. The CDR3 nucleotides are TGTGCCACCAGCAGGGCCAATCAGCCCCAGCATTTT.

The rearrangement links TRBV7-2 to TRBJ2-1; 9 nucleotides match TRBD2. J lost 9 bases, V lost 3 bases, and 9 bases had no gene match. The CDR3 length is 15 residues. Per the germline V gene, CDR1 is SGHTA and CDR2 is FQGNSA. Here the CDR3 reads CASSFAGGASSEQFF. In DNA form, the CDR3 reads TGTGCCAGCAGCTTCGCGGGGGGGGCTAGCAGTGAGCAGTTCTTC.

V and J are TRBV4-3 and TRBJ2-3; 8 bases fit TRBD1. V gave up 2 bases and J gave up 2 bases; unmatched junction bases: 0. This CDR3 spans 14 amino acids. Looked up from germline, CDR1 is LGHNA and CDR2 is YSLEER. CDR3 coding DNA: TGCGCCAGCAGCCAACAGGGGGCCACAGATACGCAGTATTTT. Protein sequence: CASSQQGATDTQYF.

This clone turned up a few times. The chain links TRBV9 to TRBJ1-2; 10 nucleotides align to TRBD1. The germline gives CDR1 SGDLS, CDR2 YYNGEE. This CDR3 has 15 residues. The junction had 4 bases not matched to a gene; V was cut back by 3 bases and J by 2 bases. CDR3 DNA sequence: TGTGCCAGCAGCGCGGGACAGGGGCCGAACTATGGCTACACCTTC. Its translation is CASSAGQGPNYGYTF.

In nucleotides, the CDR3 is TGCAGCGTTGAGGGGACATTGGGCACGTGGGCTTTCTTT. It codes for CSVEGTLGTWAFF. The rearrangement uses TRBV29-1 and TRBJ1-1; tentatively, D is TRBD1 (6 bases). Trimming shortened V by 3 bases and J by 11 bases, and 19 bases separated the two germline ends. The CDR3 has 13 residues. In germline, CDR1 is SQVTM, CDR2 ANQGSEA.